These 28 T cell receptor beta chains share one sample of origin, sequenced in a study of CXCR3-negative and CXCR3-positive naive CD8 T cells. Overall study results and limits: TRB CDR3s were more hydrophobic in CXCR3-positive than in CXCR3-negative naive cells.

Antigen specificity for these receptors is unknown. Through 5' RACE with UMI labels, the TRB cDNA libraries were prepared. No DNA is given; TCRdb re-called the 5' RACE reads and lists each CDR3 protein once. This table lists roughly 59,000 distinct CDR3 sequences. The sample comprised naive CXCR3+ CD8+ T cells from blood. Subset here: CD45RO-CCR7+CD27+CD95- naive CD8+ T cells expressing CXCR3 (TNR3+). The source is a human donor in good health. Some clones in this sample may be carry-over from other donors' samples.

The CDR3 spells CASSDSGGVGRDTQYF. The chain has TRBV6-4 and TRBJ2-3; the D call of TRBD2 rests on TCRdb alone, since no DNA is present to check it. The germline CDR1 and CDR2 sequences are MRHNA and SNTAGT. The length of the CDR3 is 16 residues.

This chain links TRBV24-1 with TRBJ2-3; with no DNA, the TCRdb D assignment of TRBD1 cannot be verified. The V gene's germline CDR1 is KGHDR and CDR2 SFDVKD. This CDR3 has 14 residues. CDR3 in amino acids: CATSDSETPGTQYF.

This rearrangement joins TRBV7-9 to TRBJ1-1; checking the TCRdb D call of TRBD1 is not possible without DNA. Germline loops: CDR1 SEHNR, CDR2 FQNEAQ (reference sequence). The CDR3 has 13 residues. This CDR3 reads CASSFGAENEAFF. The full variable domain, its missing parts supplied by reference TRBV7-9 and TRBJ1-1, is DTGVSQNPRHKITKRGQNVTFRCDPISEHNRLYWYRQTLGQGPEFLTYFQNEAQLEKSRLLSDRFSAERPKGSFSTLEIQRTEQGDSAMYLCASSFGAENEAFFGQGTRLTVV.

The V gene is TRBV7-9, the J gene TRBJ2-7; the D call of TRBD2 rests on TCRdb alone, since no DNA is present to check it. CDR1 and CDR2 from the germline V gene are SEHNR and FQNEAQ (reference sequence). The CDR3 consists of 13 residues. CDR3 sequence: CASSSLPLGEQYF.

This rearrangement joins TRBV11-1 to TRBJ1-3. This CDR3 has 17 amino acids. Germline-derived CDR1 and CDR2 are SGHAT and FQDESV (reference sequence). CDR3 sequence reads: CASSQLAGQISGNTIYF.

The chain uses TRBV28 and TRBJ2-3; lacking DNA, the TRBD1 call made by TCRdb goes unchecked. This CDR3 is 14 amino acids long. The germline CDR1 and CDR2 sequences are MDHEN and SYDVKM. CDR3 region: CASSLRQGTDTQYF.

The J gene is TRBJ2-1, the V gene TRBV3-1. The CDR3 totals 15 residues. Germline V gives CDR1 LGHDT, CDR2 YNNKEL (reference sequence). The CDR3 loop is CASSRGASSYNEQFF.

This chain connects TRBV7-2 to TRBJ2-7; without DNA, the TCRdb call of TRBD1 cannot be checked. CDR3 length: 15 amino acids. CDR1 is SGHTA, CDR2 FQGNSA, per germline. The CDR3 sequence: CASSLPQPAGYEQYF.

The chain carries TRBV4-1 and TRBJ2-7; as DNA is missing, the TRBD1 call by TCRdb cannot be tested. This CDR3 is built from 15 residues. The V gene's germline CDR1 is MGHRA and CDR2 YSYEKL. CDR3 region: CASSRETGASYEQYF.

V gene TRBV27 combines with J gene TRBJ2-3; the D gene TCRdb calls, TRBD1, cannot be checked with no DNA. The CDR3 is made up of 14 amino acids. Germline assignment: CDR1 MNHEY and CDR2 SMNVEV (reference sequence). This CDR3 reads CASRTRGGADTQYF.

This chain links TRBV20-1 with TRBJ1-4; TCRdb's D call of TRBD1 is untestable without DNA. The germline V gene has CDR1 DFQATT and CDR2 SNEGSKA (reference sequence). This CDR3 is 18 amino acids long. The CDR3 loop is CSAFRLGQGGLANEKLFF.

The genes are TRBV4-1 and TRBJ2-3; the TRBD2 assignment by TCRdb is unverifiable without DNA. Germline V gene data show CDR1 as MGHRA and CDR2 as YSYEKL. This CDR3 region has 15 residues. The CDR3 sequence is CASSQVQADTDTQYF.

The CDR3 here is CASSGSSGGAFETQYF. The V gene is TRBV19, the J gene TRBJ2-5; TCRdb picks TRBD2, but there is no DNA to check that call. From germline, CDR1 is LNHDA and CDR2 SQIVND (reference sequence). This CDR3 region has 16 residues.

This sequence joins TRBV6-5 and TRBJ2-2; TCRdb lists TRBD1, though no DNA is available to test this call. CDR1 and CDR2 from the germline V gene are MNHEY and SVGAGI. The CDR3 runs 14 residues. This chain's CDR3 is CASSYSLGAGELFF.

V usage is TRBV6-5 and J usage is TRBJ1-4; lacking DNA, the TRBD1 call made by TCRdb goes unchecked. The CDR3 is 15 amino acids. CDR1 MNHEY and CDR2 SVGAGI come from the germline V gene. CDR3 residues: CASSAYRGTHEKLFF.

This chain connects TRBV6-2 or TRBV6-3 to TRBJ1-2; TCRdb selects TRBD1, and the lack of DNA leaves this call unchecked. The CDR3 runs to 14 residues. Per the germline V gene, CDR1 is MNHEY and CDR2 is SVGEGT. CDR3 region: CASSSLRDPYGYTF.

V gene TRBV15 combines with J gene TRBJ2-1; TCRdb gives TRBD2 as the D gene, but with no DNA this cannot be confirmed. This CDR3 contains 18 residues. Germline V gene data show CDR1 as LNHNV and CDR2 as YYDKDF (reference sequence). The CDR3: CATSRLPPGRDPYNEQFF. The full variable domain, its missing parts supplied by reference TRBV15 and TRBJ2-1, is DAMVIQNPRYQVTQFGKPVTLSCSQTLNHNVMYWYQQKSSQAPKLLFHYYDKDFNNEADTPDNFQSRRPNTSFCFLDIRSPGLGDTAMYLCATSRLPPGRDPYNEQFFGPGTRLTVL.

The genes are TRBV6-5 and TRBJ2-7; the TCRdb call, TRBD1, lacks DNA for checking. Germline loops: CDR1 MNHEY, CDR2 SVGAGI. This CDR3 spans 15 amino acids. CDR3 loop: CASGSVELGGSEQYF.

The V and J genes are TRBV14 and TRBJ2-3; TCRdb calls TRBD1, which cannot be checked without DNA. In germline, CDR1 is SGHDN, CDR2 FVKESK. This CDR3 region has 16 residues. CDR3 residues: CASSHPEQGFSDTQYF.

The chain has TRBV12-3 or TRBV12-4 and TRBJ2-3; the TCRdb D gene call, TRBD1, has no DNA to confirm it. The CDR3 runs to 15 residues. CDR3 region: CASSPKGATLHTQYF.

J is TRBJ2-7 and V is TRBV5-1; TCRdb reports TRBD1, a call that lacks DNA to check it against. Germline lookup yields CDR1 SGHRS and CDR2 YFSETQ. This CDR3 spans 14 amino acids. CDR3 residues: CASSLGSGVGEQYF.

The J gene is TRBJ2-3, the V gene TRBV28. The CDR3 spans 13 residues. Germline values: CDR1 MDHEN, CDR2 SYDVKM. This CDR3 reads CASRTDFTDTQYF.

The V call is TRBV19, the J call TRBJ1-1; TCRdb's D call, TRBD1, is unchecked because there is no DNA. In germline, CDR1 is LNHDA, CDR2 SQIVND (reference sequence). The CDR3 runs 15 residues. The CDR3 spells CASSIGGGARTEAFF.

The chain carries TRBV29-1 and TRBJ2-7; lacking DNA, the TRBD2 call made by TCRdb goes unchecked. The CDR3 totals 15 residues. Germline V gene sequence: CDR1 SQVTM, CDR2 ANQGSEA. CDR3 region: CSVPGTSGSSYEQYF.

The chain recombines TRBV2 with TRBJ2-7; checking the TCRdb D call of TRBD1 is not possible without DNA. CDR3 size: 15 residues. Germline-derived CDR1 and CDR2 are SNHLY and FYNNEI. The CDR3 sequence: CASSEGTATSYEQYF.

This chain connects TRBV20-1 to TRBJ2-7; TCRdb's D call, TRBD1, is unchecked because there is no DNA. The CDR3 runs to 13 residues. Germline CDR1 reads DFQATT; CDR2 reads SNEGSKA (reference sequence). CDR3 loop: CSARTEGNYEQYF.

The genes are TRBV9 and TRBJ2-2; TCRdb's D call, TRBD1, is unchecked because there is no DNA. This CDR3 region has 15 residues. Germline V gives CDR1 SGDLS, CDR2 YYNGEE. The CDR3 sequence is CASSASGASTGELFF.

The chain couples TRBV13 to TRBJ2-1; lacking DNA, the TRBD2 call made by TCRdb goes unchecked. The CDR3 has 16 amino acids. The germline CDR1 and CDR2 sequences are PRHDT and FYEKMQ (reference sequence). The CDR3 sequence is CASSLAVGLAGYEQFF. Together with reference TRBV13 and TRBJ2-1, the CDR3 gives the full variable domain: AAGVIQSPRHLIKEKRETATLKCYPIPRHDTVYWYQQGPGQDPQFLISFYEKMQSDKGSIPDRFSAQQFSDYHSELNMSSLELGDSALYFCASSLAVGLAGYEQFFGPGTRLTVL.